Below, 18 T cell receptor beta chains from the same sample are listed, as sequenced in a study of sequential checkpoint blockade in melanoma. The treatment was: randomized to nivolumab then ipilimumab (arm A) or the reverse (arm B). Some clones are missing from TCRdb's copy, which holds only in-frame ones; the method was immunoSEQ multiplex PCR. The sample includes about 26,000 clones, 75% to 80% of them seen just once. The specimen was CD8+ T cells sorted from blood (inferred from file names), collected from a patient given nivolumab and ipilimumab in sequence. Receptors originate from a human donor with melanoma.

This clone was recorded only once. The chain has TRBV2 and TRBJ2-1; TRBD1 agrees at 12 bases. V lost 4 bases and J lost 9; bases outside the gene matches: 4. This CDR3 spans 14 amino acids. CDR1 is SNHLY and CDR2 is FYNNEI in the germline V gene. CDR3 sequence (DNA): TGTGCCAGCAGTGTGGGACAGGGGGCTGGTGAGCAGTTCTTC. Encoded protein: CASSVGQGAGEQFF.

The chain has TRBV15 and TRBJ2-1; D gene ambiguous. This CDR3 is 13 amino acids long. Germline V CDR1 and CDR2: LNHNV, YYDKDF (reference sequence). Trimming cost V 2 bases and J 3 bases, with 5 bases left between them. CDR3 protein: CATSRPSYNEQFF. DNA for the CDR3: TGTGCCACCAGCAGACCCAGCTACAATGAGCAGTTCTTC.

The rearrangement joins TRBV2 to TRBJ1-3, with 8 bases matching TRBD1. This CDR3 region has 13 residues. Per the germline V gene, CDR1 is SNHLY and CDR2 is FYNNEI. V gave up 10 bases and J gave up 7 bases; unmatched junction bases: 9. The CDR3 nucleotides read TGTGCCATCCTAGGACAGGGAGCTAACACCATATATTTT. Translation: CAILGQGANTIYF.

This clone has a handful of counts. V gene TRBV27 combines with J gene TRBJ2-1; 7 bases agree with TRBD1. Germline CDR1 and CDR2: MNHEY and SMNVEV (reference sequence). CDR3 size: 14 residues. V lost 2 bases, J lost 2 bases, and 0 bases stayed unmatched. The CDR3 nucleotides read TGTGCCAGCAGTTTACAGGGGGCCTACAATGAGCAGTTCTTC. Its protein is CASSLQGAYNEQFF.

The chain joins TRBV27 to TRBJ1-2, with TRBD1 as a possible D gene (6 bases). Germline assignment: CDR1 MNHEY and CDR2 SMNVEV (reference sequence). The CDR3 consists of 13 residues. With 6 bases removed from V and 0 bases from J, the gap between germline ends came to 8 bases. CDR3 region: CASRTGSNYGYTF. The CDR3 coding sequence is TGTGCCAGCAGGACAGGTTCTAACTATGGCTACACCTTC.

This chain connects TRBV9 to TRBJ2-3, with unresolved D. The germline V and J ends were trimmed by 3 bases and 4 bases, with 9 bases remaining between them. The germline V gene encodes CDR1 SGDLS and CDR2 YYNGEE. This CDR3 contains 13 residues. The CDR3 nucleotides are TGTGCCAGCAGCGCCAACGAGGCAGATACGCAGTATTTT. Encoded protein: CASSANEADTQYF.

The chain couples TRBV5-4 to TRBJ1-2, with a weak D call TRBD1 (6 bases). The CDR3 consists of 17 residues. Germline assignment: CDR1 SGHNT and CDR2 YYREEE (reference sequence). The ends were cut back, 4 bases at V and 3 bases at J, with 22 bases in the middle. As DNA, the CDR3 is TGTGCCAGCAGCCCGGAGGACCCGGGTCAGGGGTACTATGGCTACACCTTC. This encodes CASSPEDPGQGYYGYTF.

The gene calls are TRBV19 and TRBJ2-6; no reliable D call. CDR3 length: 15 amino acids. Deletions cut 2 bases from V and 4 bases from J, with 9 bases between. Germline loops: CDR1 LNHDA, CDR2 SQIVND (reference sequence). The CDR3 sequence is CASSIMASGANVLTF. CDR3 nucleotide sequence: TGTGCCAGTAGTATAATGGCCTCCGGGGCCAACGTCCTGACTTTC. The full variable domain, with the rest looked up from reference TRBV19 and TRBJ2-6, is DGGITQSPKYLFRKEGQNVTLSCEQNLNHDAMYWYRQDPGQGLRLIYYSQIVNDFQKGDIAEGYSVSREKKESFPLTVTSAQKNPTAFYLCASSIMASGANVLTFGAGSRLTVL.

The chain employs TRBV19 and TRBJ2-2, with D tentatively TRBD2 (5 bases). The CDR3 is 14 residues long. The V and J ends lost 1 base and 7 bases respectively, with 10 bases between them. Germline assignment: CDR1 LNHDA and CDR2 SQIVND (reference sequence). The CDR3 protein is CASSIGGLLGELFF. CDR3 sequence (DNA): TGTGCCAGTAGTATAGGAGGGCTACTCGGGGAGCTGTTTTTT.

This sequence joins TRBV6-4 and TRBJ2-1, with D possibly matching TRBD2 (7 bases). Germline assignment: CDR1 MRHNA and CDR2 SNTAGT. Trimming shortened V by 5 bases and J by 2 bases, and 13 bases separated the two germline ends. This CDR3 region has 15 residues. CDR3 in amino acids: CASSKNGGPYNEQFF. CDR3 DNA sequence: TGTGCCAGCAGTAAAAACGGGGGGCCCTACAATGAGCAGTTCTTC.

The chain links TRBV4-1 to TRBJ2-7; D possibly corresponds to TRBD2 (6 bases). CDR1 is MGHRA and CDR2 is YSYEKL in the germline V gene. The V and J ends lost 2 bases and 5 bases respectively, with 13 bases between them. This CDR3 spans 14 amino acids. CDR3 in DNA: TGCGCCAGCAGCCAAAATGTGGGAGGCGACGAGCAGTACTTC. This sequence encodes CASSQNVGGDEQYF.

The V and J genes are TRBV19 and TRBJ2-7; the D is unclear. CDR3 length: 12 residues. V dropped 4 bases and J dropped 2 bases, with 6 bases sitting between them. Germline lookup yields CDR1 LNHDA and CDR2 SQIVND (reference sequence). The CDR3 DNA reads TGTGCCAGTAGTACGAGCCCCTACGAGCAGTACTTC. Translating gives CASSTSPYEQYF.

The V call is TRBV7-3, the J call TRBJ2-1; TRBD2 matches 10 bases. Germline CDR1 is SGHTA and CDR2 is FQGTGA. The CDR3 runs to 15 residues. V lost 3 bases, J lost 8 bases, and 7 bases stayed unmatched. The CDR3, as DNA: TGTGCCAGCAGCTTTGTACTAGCGGGGAGGGATGAGCAGTTCTTC. This gives the protein CASSFVLAGRDEQFF.

The chain combines TRBV5-6 with TRBJ1-1, with TRBD1 identical over 8 bases. The J segment lost 1 base and the V segment lost 0 bases, leaving 2 bases of the junction unmatched. Germline V lookup: CDR1 SGHDT, CDR2 YYEEEE. The CDR3 has 15 residues. The CDR3, as DNA: TGTGCCAGCAGCTTGGAGGGGACAGGGAACACTGAAGCTTTCTTT. It codes for CASSLEGTGNTEAFF. Filled out from reference TRBV5-6 and TRBJ1-1, the complete variable domain reads DAGVTQSPTHLIKTRGQQVTLRCSPKSGHDTVSWYQQALGQGPQFIFQYYEEEERQRGNFPDRFSGHQFPNYSSELNVNALLLGDSALYLCASSLEGTGNTEAFFGQGTRLTVV.

This clone appeared a few times. This chain connects TRBV11-2 to TRBJ2-7; tentatively, D is TRBD1 (6 bases). Trimming took off 6 bases at V and 1 base at J, with 16 bases between the two ends. Germline V CDR1 and CDR2: SGHAT, FQNNGV. The CDR3 spans 15 residues. CDR3 region: CASSRDRHLSYEQYF. CDR3 coding DNA: TGTGCCAGCAGTCGTGACAGGCATCTTTCCTACGAGCAGTACTTC.

The chain has TRBV4-1 and TRBJ2-2; 8 bases agree with TRBD1. The CDR3 covers 18 residues. Germline V lookup: CDR1 MGHRA, CDR2 YSYEKL. V dropped 1 base and J dropped 4; count of bases not matched to a gene: 11. CDR3 sequence: CASSQVLYGTGLTGELFF. CDR3 DNA sequence: TGCGCCAGCAGCCAAGTCCTCTATGGGACAGGACTCACCGGGGAGCTGTTTTTT.

The chain recombines TRBV5-8 with TRBJ1-1, with 8 bases that match TRBD1. This CDR3 has 13 amino acids. Unmatched junction bases numbered 2, after V lost 3 bases and J lost 4 bases. Germline V gene lookup returns CDR1 SGHTS and CDR2 YDEGEE. The chain's CDR3 is CASSSTGGTEAFF. The CDR3 nucleotides read TGTGCCAGCAGCTCCACAGGGGGCACTGAAGCTTTCTTT.

There are a few counts of this clone. For the CDR3, the DNA is TGTGCCATCAGGCAGGGTCCTGTGGGCCCGAACACTGAAGCTTTCTTT. Translation: CAIRQGPVGPNTEAFF. The rearrangement links TRBV10-3 to TRBJ1-1; a weak D match, TRBD1 (5 bases). The V and J ends lost 6 bases and 1 base respectively, with 18 bases between them. This CDR3 has 16 residues. Per germline, CDR1 ENHRY and CDR2 SYGVKD.